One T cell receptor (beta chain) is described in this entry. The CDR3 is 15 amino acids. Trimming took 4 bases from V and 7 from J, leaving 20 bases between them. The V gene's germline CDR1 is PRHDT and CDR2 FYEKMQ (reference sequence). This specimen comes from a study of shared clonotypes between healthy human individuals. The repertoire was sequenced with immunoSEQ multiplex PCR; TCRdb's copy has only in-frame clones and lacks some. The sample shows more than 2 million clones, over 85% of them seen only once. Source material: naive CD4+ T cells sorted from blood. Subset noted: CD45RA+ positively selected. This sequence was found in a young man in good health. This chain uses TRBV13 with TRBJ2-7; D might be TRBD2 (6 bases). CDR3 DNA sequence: TGTGCCAGCAGCTCGGCGCGCGGGGCGCGTGGAGAGCAGTACTTC. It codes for CASSSARGARGEQYF.